The 29 T cell receptor beta chains given below trace back to one sample, sequenced in a study of monozygotic twins with inflammatory bowel disease. After re-calling the 5' RACE reads, TCRdb lists one entry per CDR3 protein, DNA absent. This sample's clone table lists 200,000 to 250,000 distinct CDR3 sequences. Specimen: blood. The receptors were gathered from a human donor with ulcerative colitis or Crohn's disease, or a healthy co-twin of an affected twin (not recorded which).

The chain uses TRBV3-1 and TRBJ2-5. The CDR3 spans 15 residues. Germline CDR1 and CDR2: LGHDT and YNNKEL (reference sequence). CDR3 amino acids: CASSRGGGAGENQYF.

This chain's CDR3 is CASSWATGGTEAFF. V is TRBV5-1 and J is TRBJ1-1; the D gene TCRdb calls, TRBD1, cannot be checked with no DNA. Germline V lookup: CDR1 SGHRS, CDR2 YFSETQ. The CDR3 is made up of 14 amino acids.

V usage is TRBV5-1 and J usage is TRBJ1-4. CDR1 SGHRS and CDR2 YFSETQ come from the germline V gene. This CDR3 comprises 14 residues. The CDR3 loop reads CASSEGTANEKLFF.

CDR3 region: CASSAGLAGLLLETQYF. The chain is built from TRBV5-1 and TRBJ2-5; TCRdb proposes TRBD2, but this gene call is untestable without DNA. The CDR3 totals 17 residues. Germline values: CDR1 SGHRS, CDR2 YFSETQ. Full variable domain (remainder filled in from reference TRBV5-1 and TRBJ2-5): KAGVTQTPRYLIKTRGQQVTLSCSPISGHRSVSWYQQTPGQGLQFLFEYFSETQRNKGNFPGRFSGRQFSNSRSEMNVSTLELGDSALYLCASSAGLAGLLLETQYFGPGTRLLVL.

This chain joins TRBV7-8 and TRBJ1-1; TCRdb gives TRBD1 as the D gene, but with no DNA this cannot be confirmed. Germline V gene sequence: CDR1 SGHVS, CDR2 FQNEAQ. The CDR3 loop spans 14 amino acids. The CDR3 is CASSIRTGGTEAFF.

This chain links TRBV5-1 with TRBJ2-3; TCRdb names TRBD1, which stays unverified in the absence of DNA. The germline V gene has CDR1 SGHRS and CDR2 YFSETQ. The CDR3 is 14 residues long. The CDR3 region is CASSFLGASDTQYF.

The V gene is TRBV19, the J gene TRBJ2-2; TCRdb's assignment of TRBD1 cannot be checked, as there is no DNA. In germline, CDR1 is LNHDA, CDR2 SQIVND (reference sequence). The CDR3 contains 16 residues. The CDR3 spells CASSLRRTDVGGELFF.

The chain combines TRBV6-1 with TRBJ2-7; with no DNA, the TCRdb D assignment of TRBD1 cannot be verified. This CDR3 region has 17 residues. Per the germline V gene, CDR1 is MNHNS and CDR2 is SASEGT. The CDR3 protein is CASSDTLKGTADYEQYF.

The chain combines TRBV5-1 with TRBJ2-5; the TCRdb call, TRBD1, lacks DNA for checking. The CDR3 extends over 15 amino acids. CDR1 and CDR2 (germline): SGHRS, YFSETQ. CDR3: CASSLAGGPEETQYF. The whole variable domain, filled in from reference TRBV5-1 and TRBJ2-5, reads KAGVTQTPRYLIKTRGQQVTLSCSPISGHRSVSWYQQTPGQGLQFLFEYFSETQRNKGNFPGRFSGRQFSNSRSEMNVSTLELGDSALYLCASSLAGGPEETQYFGPGTRLLVL.

This rearrangement joins TRBV6-1 to TRBJ1-3. Germline assignment: CDR1 MNHNS and CDR2 SASEGT. This CDR3 contains 15 residues. The CDR3 protein is CASRDYWSSGNTIYF.

V is TRBV29-1 and J is TRBJ1-1; TCRdb indicates TRBD1, and absent DNA this call remains unverified. This CDR3 contains 14 residues. Germline loops: CDR1 SQVTM, CDR2 ANQGSEA. The CDR3 loop is CSVGARDMNTEAFF.

The chain joins TRBV12-3 or TRBV12-4 to TRBJ2-1; no DNA is available, so the TRBD1 call from TCRdb remains unchecked. This CDR3 region has 16 residues. This CDR3 is CASSRRRQGARDEQFF.

The genes are TRBV11-1 and TRBJ2-1; as DNA is missing, the TRBD1 call by TCRdb cannot be tested. The CDR3 is made up of 15 amino acids. Germline loops: CDR1 SGHAT, CDR2 FQDESV (reference sequence). This chain's CDR3 is CASSSSGASYNEQFF.

The rearrangement links TRBV2 to TRBJ1-2. The CDR3 is 13 amino acids. Germline V lookup: CDR1 SNHLY, CDR2 FYNNEI. CDR3 sequence reads: CASTRTVNYGYTF.

The V gene is TRBV5-6, the J gene TRBJ1-2; TCRdb outputs TRBD1, but without DNA this stays unchecked. CDR3 length: 16 residues. In germline, CDR1 is SGHDT, CDR2 YYEEEE. CDR3 residues: CASSPIPVTGTYGYTF. The entire variable domain, with the rest obtained from reference TRBV5-6 and TRBJ1-2, is as follows: DAGVTQSPTHLIKTRGQQVTLRCSPKSGHDTVSWYQQALGQGPQFIFQYYEEEERQRGNFPDRFSGHQFPNYSSELNVNALLLGDSALYLCASSPIPVTGTYGYTFGSGTRLTVV.

The chain couples TRBV7-9 to TRBJ2-5; TCRdb's D gene call, TRBD1, goes unchecked for lack of DNA. The germline gives CDR1 SEHNR, CDR2 FQNEAQ (reference sequence). CDR3 size: 16 residues. The CDR3 protein is CASSFLTTGVSGTQYF.

The chain employs TRBV20-1 and TRBJ1-5. The length of the CDR3 is 12 residues. Germline CDR1 and CDR2: DFQATT and SNEGSKA (reference sequence). CDR3 loop: CSARGSNQPQHF.

This chain connects TRBV30 to TRBJ2-1; TCRdb's assignment of TRBD2 cannot be checked, as there is no DNA. The CDR3 is 13 amino acids. Germline CDR1 GTSNPN, CDR2 SVGIG (reference sequence). This CDR3 is CACGTSGSNEQFF.

Here the CDR3 reads CASSYDLQNTEAFF. The chain recombines TRBV7-2 with TRBJ1-1. Germline CDR1 is SGHTA and CDR2 is FQGNSA. The CDR3 runs to 14 residues. Full variable domain (rest looked up from reference TRBV7-2 and TRBJ1-1): GAGVSQSPSNKVTEKGKDVELRCDPISGHTALYWYRQSLGQGLEFLIYFQGNSAPDKSGLPSDRFSAERTGGSVSTLTIQRTQQEDSAVYLCASSYDLQNTEAFFGQGTRLTVV.

This chain uses TRBV11-2 with TRBJ2-1; TCRdb indicates TRBD1, and absent DNA this call remains unverified. CDR1 and CDR2 (germline): SGHAT, FQNNGV. CDR3 length equals 16 residues. This CDR3 is CASSLVRSRGNDEQFF.

The V and J genes are TRBV20-1 and TRBJ1-2; as DNA is missing, the TRBD1 call by TCRdb cannot be tested. Looked up from germline, CDR1 is DFQATT and CDR2 is SNEGSKA (reference sequence). The CDR3 is made up of 15 amino acids. The CDR3 is CSAKRPGTASYGYTF.

The rearrangement joins TRBV5-1 to TRBJ2-5; no DNA is available, so the TRBD2 call from TCRdb remains unchecked. Germline CDR1 reads SGHRS; CDR2 reads YFSETQ. CDR3 size: 17 residues. The CDR3 loop is CASSAGSSSRNQETQYF.

The V call is TRBV29-1, the J call TRBJ2-5; there is no DNA to check the TCRdb D call of TRBD1. This CDR3 is 16 amino acids long. Looked up from germline, CDR1 is SQVTM and CDR2 is ANQGSEA. CDR3 in amino acids: CSVEGGARGAQETQYF.

The chain has TRBV7-9 and TRBJ2-1; the D gene TCRdb calls, TRBD2, cannot be checked with no DNA. CDR3 length equals 15 residues. CDR1 is SEHNR and CDR2 is FQNEAQ in the germline V gene (reference sequence). CDR3 in amino acids: CASSLLPAGVAEQFF.

The chain combines TRBV11-2 with TRBJ2-2; TCRdb's D call, TRBD2, is unchecked because there is no DNA. The germline V gene has CDR1 SGHAT and CDR2 FQNNGV. CDR3 length: 17 residues. The CDR3 protein is CASSLDVWQGSTGELFF.

The chain carries TRBV5-4 and TRBJ2-1. CDR3 size: 13 residues. The germline CDR1 and CDR2 sequences are SGHNT and YYREEE (reference sequence). CDR3 loop: CASSQRNYNEQFF. Drawing the rest from reference TRBV5-4 and TRBJ2-1, the complete variable domain is ETGVTQSPTHLIKTRGQQVTLRCSSQSGHNTVSWYQQALGQGPQFIFQYYREEENGRGNFPPRFSGLQFPNYSSELNVNALELDDSALYLCASSQRNYNEQFFGPGTRLTVL.

This chain links TRBV28 with TRBJ2-7. CDR1 and CDR2 (germline): MDHEN, SYDVKM. The CDR3 totals 12 residues. CDR3 loop: CASSLTRSEQYF. Based on the CDR3 plus reference TRBV28 and TRBJ2-7, the full variable domain is DVKVTQSSRYLVKRTGEKVFLECVQDMDHENMFWYRQDPGLGLRLIYFSYDVKMKEKGDIPEGYSVSREKKERFSLILESASTNQTSMYLCASSLTRSEQYFGPGTRLTVT.

J is TRBJ2-5 and V is TRBV20-1; lacking DNA, the TRBD2 call made by TCRdb goes unchecked. The CDR3 length is 16 residues. Germline V lookup: CDR1 DFQATT, CDR2 SNEGSKA (reference sequence). CDR3 sequence reads: CSARLGVAGGFETQYF.

The rearrangement joins TRBV4-2 to TRBJ1-4. CDR3 size: 19 residues. Germline V lookup: CDR1 LGHNA, CDR2 YNFKEQ. CDR3 loop: CASSQGTRSRHATNEKLFF.